A selection of T cell receptor beta chains follows, all from one sample in a study of STAT5B mutations in CD4+ large granular lymphocyte leukemia. Profiling relied on immunoSEQ multiplex PCR, and the TCRdb table lists in-frame clones only, not all of them. The sample lists around 30,000 clones, around 70% occurring once. The sample was CD4+ T cells from blood buffy coats. The source of these receptors is a human donor in good health. The CDR3 runs from the conserved cysteine through the conserved F or W. D genes are given only for firm matches. Clone size is stated in some rows and not others, as once, few, many or a class when expanded.

v_call	j_call	d_call	clone_size	cdr3_nt	cdr3_aa
TRBV19	TRBJ1-1	-	-	TGTGCCAGTAGTCAGGGTGTCCCACTACCTCTAAATACTGAAGCTTTCTTT	CASSQGVPLPLNTEAFF
TRBV28	TRBJ1-5	TRBD1	-	TGTGCCAGCAGTTTTAGAGGACAGGGGATCAATCAGCCCCAGCATTTT	CASSFRGQGINQPQHF
TRBV5-1	TRBJ2-5	-	-	TGCGCCAGCAGTTTACTCGACGGGCAAGAGACCCAGTACTTC	CASSLLDGQETQYF
TRBV11-3	TRBJ2-3	-	-	TGTGCCAGCAGACCCAGGAGTTTCACAGATACGCAGTATTTT	CASRPRSFTDTQYF
TRBV7-2	TRBJ2-1	-	-	TGTGCCAGCAGCTTGGCCAGCTACAATGAGCAGTTCTTC	CASSLASYNEQFF
TRBV11-3	TRBJ2-3	-	once	TGTGCCAGCAGTAGTTGGGGGGCTGAGGGCCGCACAGATACGCAGTATTTT	CASSSWGAEGRTDTQYF
TRBV19	TRBJ2-5	-	-	TGTGCCAGTAGGAGGGGGCAAGAGACCCAGTACTTC	CASRRGQETQYF
TRBV5-4	TRBJ2-7	TRBD2	-	TGTGCCAGCAGCTCTATGGGGCTAGCGGGAGTCCACGAGCAGTACTTC	CASSSMGLAGVHEQYF
TRBV19	TRBJ2-3	TRBD2	-	TGTGCCAGTAGTTCGCGACTAGCGGTTCAGGATACGCAGTATTTT	CASSSRLAVQDTQYF
TRBV19	TRBJ1-4	-	-	TGTGCTTCATCCACAGGCGAAGAAAAACTGTTTTTT	CASSTGEEKLFF
TRBV19	TRBJ2-1	-	-	TGTGCCAGTAGTATTCAGGCCAGCTCCTACAATGAGCAGTTCTTC	CASSIQASSYNEQFF
TRBV5-4	TRBJ2-5	TRBD2	-	TGTGCCAGCAGCCCCGGGACTAGATTCCCAGGCCAAGAGACCCAGTACTTC	CASSPGTRFPGQETQYF
TRBV7-2	TRBJ2-7	-	-	TGTGCCAGCAGCAAAGGGGGGGGAGGCCCGGTCTACGAGCAGTACTTC	CASSKGGGGPVYEQYF
TRBV7-9	TRBJ2-7	TRBD1	-	TGTGCCCCGGGACAGGGCTCGTACGAGCAGTACTTC	CAPGQGSYEQYF
TRBV29-1	TRBJ1-1	-	-	TGCAGCGTTGTAGTAGTTCGAGGCAACTGGAACACTGAAGCTTTCTTT	CSVVVVRGNWNTEAFF
TRBV19	TRBJ1-2	-	-	TGTGCCAGTAGGGGTCCCCAAAACTATGGCTACACCTTC	CASRGPQNYGYTF
TRBV5-6	TRBJ2-5	TRBD2	-	TGTGCCAGCAGCTTGTACCTAGCGGGAAGGATCCAAGAGACCCAGTACTTC	CASSLYLAGRIQETQYF
TRBV9	TRBJ1-2	-	-	TGTGCCAGCAGCGTAGGTCGGGGTGACTATGGCTACACCTTC	CASSVGRGDYGYTF
TRBV7-9	TRBJ1-1	-	-	TGTGCCAGCAGCCCCCGGGGAGCCTATAACACTGAAGCTTTCTTT	CASSPRGAYNTEAFF
TRBV19	TRBJ1-1	-	-	TGTGCCAGCGTCGGGAGGGGGAACACTGAAGCTTTCTTT	CASVGRGNTEAFF
TRBV19	TRBJ1-6	-	-	TGTGCCAGTAGTAGGGAAGGTCTCCTACTCAATTCACCCCTCCACTTT	CASSREGLLLNSPLHF
TRBV5-1	TRBJ2-1	TRBD2	-	TGCGCCAGCAGCCCCTTCCGGCTAGCGGGATGGATGAGCTCCTACAATGAGCAGTTCTTC	CASSPFRLAGWMSSYNEQFF
TRBV6-5	TRBJ2-2	-	-	TGTGCCAGCAGTTACTCGGTCTGGGCCCCCACCGGGGAGCTGTTTTTT	CASSYSVWAPTGELFF
TRBV9	TRBJ2-1	TRBD2	-	TGTGCCAGCAGCCCGAGCGGGGGGTGGTACAATGAGCAGTTCTTC	CASSPSGGWYNEQFF
TRBV7-8	TRBJ2-2	-	-	TGTGCCAGCAGCCCCCGTGTAAGCACCGGGGAGCTGTTTTTT	CASSPRVSTGELFF
TRBV7-7	TRBJ1-6	-	-	TGTGCCAGCAGAAGACGGATTTATAATTCACCCCTCCACTTT	CASRRRIYNSPLHF
TRBV7-6	TRBJ1-6	-	-	TGTGCCAGCAGCTTAGGATCCGGGGATAATTCACCCCTCCACTTT	CASSLGSGDNSPLHF
TRBV19	TRBJ1-1	-	-	TGTGCCAGTAGTCCATTCGAACTATTAGGAGCTTTCTTT	CASSPFELLGAFF
TRBV2	TRBJ2-5	TRBD2	few	TGTGCCAGCCGTTCTAGCGGGGTTAAACAAGAGACCCAGTACTTC	CASRSSGVKQETQYF
TRBV7-8	TRBJ2-2	-	few	TGTGCCAGCAGCCATCAGGTGGCCGGGGAGCTGTTTTTT	CASSHQVAGELFF
TRBV30	TRBJ2-1	TRBD1	-	TGTGCCTGGAATAAACAGGGGGCAAATGAGCAGTTCTTC	CAWNKQGANEQFF
TRBV27	TRBJ1-1	-	-	TGTGCCAGCAGTTTATATCCGGGGGACACTGAAGCTTTCTTT	CASSLYPGDTEAFF
TRBV25-1	TRBJ2-1	-	-	TGTGCCAGCAGTGAACTAGCGATTGGCAATGAGCAGTTCTTC	CASSELAIGNEQFF
TRBV6-1	TRBJ2-6	-	-	TGTGCCGCGGAGAGCTCTGGGGCCAACGTCCTGACTTTC	CAAESSGANVLTF
TRBV7-7	TRBJ1-4	-	-	TGTGCTAGCAGCTTGGGGGGCGCACCTGGTGAAAAACTGTTTTTT	CASSLGGAPGEKLFF
TRBV5-1	TRBJ1-1	-	-	TGCGCCAGCAGCCCAGGAGGAGGCGTGAGGGGAGCTTTCTTT	CASSPGGGVRGAFF
TRBV19	TRBJ2-1	-	-	TGTGCCAGTAGTACCCGGGGGACCGTAGCTAACAATGAGCAGTTCTTC	CASSTRGTVANNEQFF
TRBV6-6	TRBJ1-6	-	-	TGTGCCAGCAGGGCAGGGGAACAGAATTCACCCCTCCACTTT	CASRAGEQNSPLHF